Included here is one T cell receptor beta chain sequence, with context. The antigen remains unidentified. The germline gene is not matched at one end of the junction; a read error may be the cause. This sample stems from a study of OX40 agonist ivuxolimab in advanced cancers. Study in general: Intravenous ivuxolimab at 0.01 to 10 mg/kg was given to patients every 2 weeks. Whole-study findings and limits: At doses 0.1 to 3.0 mg/kg, CD4+ and CD8+ clones expanded. Relative to CD4+ cells, CD8+ T cells on average had more expanded clones.

The timepoints at which blood was sampled were baseline, cycle 4 day 1, and cycle 7 day 1. This table comes from immunoSEQ multiplex PCR, and its TCRdb copy is limited to in-frame clones, with some not included. Among tens of thousands of clones listed, 75% to 85% were seen once. The sequence came from an adult with an advanced solid tumor such as melanoma, head and neck, liver or kidney cancer. Sequenced here: CD4+ or CD8+ T cells sorted from blood, sampled in a trial of the OX40 agonist ivuxolimab.

In DNA form, the CDR3 reads TGTGCCGGCAGCGGGACAGGGCCCAATGAGCAGTTCTTC. Protein sequence: CAGSGTGPNEQFF. The J gene is TRBJ2-1, the V gene TRBV7-9; 9 nucleotides agree with TRBD1. This CDR3 is 13 amino acids long. Germline V gives CDR1 SEHNR, CDR2 FQNEAQ (reference sequence).